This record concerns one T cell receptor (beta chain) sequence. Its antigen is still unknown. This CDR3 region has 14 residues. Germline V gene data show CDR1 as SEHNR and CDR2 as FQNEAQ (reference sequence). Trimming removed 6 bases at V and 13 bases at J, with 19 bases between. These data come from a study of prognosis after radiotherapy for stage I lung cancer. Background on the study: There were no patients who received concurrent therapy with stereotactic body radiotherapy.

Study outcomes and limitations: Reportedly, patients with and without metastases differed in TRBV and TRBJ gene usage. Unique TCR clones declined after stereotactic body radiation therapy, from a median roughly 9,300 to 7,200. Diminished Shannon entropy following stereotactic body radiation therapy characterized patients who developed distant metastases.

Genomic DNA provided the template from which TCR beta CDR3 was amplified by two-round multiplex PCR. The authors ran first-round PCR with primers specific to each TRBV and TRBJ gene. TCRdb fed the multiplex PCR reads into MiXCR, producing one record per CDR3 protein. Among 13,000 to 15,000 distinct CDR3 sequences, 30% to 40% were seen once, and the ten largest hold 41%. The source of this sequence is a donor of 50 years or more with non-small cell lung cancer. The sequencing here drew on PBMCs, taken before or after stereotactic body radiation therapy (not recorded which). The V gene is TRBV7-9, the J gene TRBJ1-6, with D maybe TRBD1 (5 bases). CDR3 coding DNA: TGTGCCAGCAGTTCCAGTCCCAATGACAGCCCCCTCCACTTT. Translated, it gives CASSSSPNDSPLHF. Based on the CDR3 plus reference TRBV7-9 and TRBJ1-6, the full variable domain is DTGVSQNPRHKITKRGQNVTFRCDPISEHNRLYWYRQTLGQGPEFLTYFQNEAQLEKSRLLSDRFSAERPKGSFSTLEIQRTEQGDSAMYLCASSSSPNDSPLHFGNGTRLTVT.